The present TCR beta chain was sequenced within a study of cytomegalovirus exposure and HLA in healthy donors. Primers included in the PCR were 60 Vbeta and 13 Jbeta primers. Profiling relied on immunoSEQ multiplex PCR, and the TCRdb table lists in-frame clones only, not all of them. The clone table shows about 52,000 clones, with the ten largest holding around an eighth. Study results and limitations: In a later analysis, at a false discovery rate of 0.05, about 16,000 TCR beta sequences matched HLA alleles. 87-base-pair reads could not separate some V segments, including TRBV6-2 and TRBV6-3. Immune exposure information comprised only CMV serostatus. Across HLA loci, a later analysis found differing TCR association rates, with DRB1 most and HLA-C fewest.

A remark on this clone: Its antigen is not identified.

The CDR3 covers 15 residues. Germline CDR1 and CDR2: MNHNS and SASEGT. The junction had 12 bases not matched to a gene; V was cut back by 9 bases and J by 4 bases. V gene TRBV6-1 combines with J gene TRBJ2-7; TRBD1 aligns across 10 bases. This sequence was found in a woman between 55 and 75 years old in good health and CMV-seropositive. Sequencing was carried out using PBMCs. CDR3 sequence reads: CASLSRDRGVYEQYF. The CDR3 DNA sequence: TGTGCCAGTTTATCCCGGGACAGGGGTGTGTACGAGCAGTACTTC.